One sample yielded the 27 T cell receptor beta chains listed below, sequenced in a study of blood T cell repertoires in COVID-19. Clones were sequenced by immunoSEQ multiplex PCR, and TCRdb holds only the in-frame ones, with some missing. The sample has around 420,000 clones, roughly 88% seen once. The sample consisted of PBMCs or T cells enriched from blood (not recorded which). Receptor source: a woman in her thirties or forties with acute COVID-19.

The J gene is TRBJ1-2, the V gene TRBV30, with TRBD1 matching over 7 bases. The CDR3 has 13 residues. In germline, CDR1 is GTSNPN, CDR2 SVGIG (reference sequence). Losses at the gene ends were 1 base for V and 3 bases for J; bases not matched to a gene: 2. CDR3 sequence reads: CAWSAGQDYGYTF. DNA for the CDR3: TGTGCCTGGAGTGCTGGACAGGACTATGGCTACACCTTC.

The chain has TRBV20-1 and TRBJ1-2; no definite D call. Trimming removed 3 bases at V and 6 bases at J, with 11 bases between. There are 12 residues in the CDR3. From germline, CDR1 is DFQATT and CDR2 SNEGSKA (reference sequence). CDR3 nucleotides: TGCAGTGCTAGTAAGGCGGTAGATGGCTACACCTTC. This sequence encodes CSASKAVDGYTF.

V gene TRBV2 combines with J gene TRBJ2-1, with 13 bases identical to TRBD2. Per germline, CDR1 SNHLY and CDR2 FYNNEI. This CDR3 is 15 amino acids long. V lost 3 bases, J lost 8 bases, and 4 bases stayed unmatched. The CDR3 region is CASSDGTSGKDEQFF. CDR3 DNA sequence: TGTGCCAGCAGTGATGGGACTAGCGGGAAGGATGAGCAGTTCTTC.

The gene calls are TRBV19 and TRBJ1-6; 7 nucleotides align to TRBD1. Germline V gives CDR1 LNHDA, CDR2 SQIVND (reference sequence). The V segment lost 5 bases and the J segment 8 bases; nucleotides outside the gene matches: 12. The CDR3 runs 16 residues. The DNA of the CDR3 is TGTGCCAGTAGTTTGTCGGGACAGAGAGTATATTCACCCCTCCACTTT. Amino acid sequence: CASSLSGQRVYSPLHF.

The rearrangement links TRBV9 to TRBJ1-2, with TRBD1 matching 8 bases. This CDR3 spans 14 amino acids. CDR1 and CDR2 (germline): SGDLS, YYNGEE. Trimming removed 4 bases from V and 4 bases from J; junction bases left unmatched: 6. For the CDR3, the DNA is TGTGCCAGCAGCTCCCGGACAGGGACCTATGGCTACACCTTC. This codes for CASSSRTGTYGYTF.

The V gene is TRBV15, the J gene TRBJ2-1; possibly TRBD1 for D (6 bases). V was shortened by 0 bases and J by 0 bases, with 6 bases between the two germline ends. The germline V gene has CDR1 LNHNV and CDR2 YYDKDF (reference sequence). The CDR3 covers 15 residues. CDR3 region: CATSREGGSYNEQFF. CDR3 nucleotides: TGTGCCACCAGCAGAGAAGGGGGCTCCTACAATGAGCAGTTCTTC.

This clone was found once. The chain joins TRBV2 to TRBJ1-4, with 7 bases identical to TRBD1. With V trimmed by 4 bases and J by 5 bases, 4 bases remained unmatched. The length of the CDR3 is 14 residues. Looked up from germline, CDR1 is SNHLY and CDR2 is FYNNEI. The CDR3 sequence: CASSVGTVNEKLFF. The CDR3, as DNA: TGTGCCAGCAGTGTGGGGACAGTAAATGAAAAACTGTTTTTT. Full variable domain (outside the CDR3, taken from reference TRBV2 and TRBJ1-4): EPEVTQTPSHQVTQMGQEVILRCVPISNHLYFYWYRQILGQKVEFLVSFYNNEISEKSEIFDDQFSVERPDGSNFTLKIRSTKLEDSAMYFCASSVGTVNEKLFFGSGTQLSVL.

This sequence joins TRBV27 and TRBJ2-7; D gene uncertain. V was cut by 7 bases and J by 7 bases, with 14 bases left in between. This CDR3 contains 12 residues. CDR1 is MNHEY, CDR2 SMNVEV, per germline (reference sequence). The CDR3 nucleotides are TGTGCCAGCAAAACCTATGGGCCGGAGCAGTACTTC. It yields the protein CASKTYGPEQYF.

The V call is TRBV6-5, the J call TRBJ1-3; D is unresolved. Trimming shortened V by 6 bases and J by 3 bases, and 12 bases separated the two germline ends. Germline CDR1 MNHEY, CDR2 SVGAGI. The CDR3 is 14 residues long. As DNA, the CDR3 is TGTGCCAGCAGCCTTCGGGGTTTTGGAAACACCATATATTTT. It is translated as CASSLRGFGNTIYF.

This rearrangement joins TRBV5-1 to TRBJ2-3, with a possible D match to TRBD2 (6 bases). V was pared by 2 bases and J by 0 bases, with 7 bases between. The V gene's germline CDR1 is SGHRS and CDR2 YFSETQ. The CDR3 spans 14 residues. CDR3 region: CASSLSGSTDTQYF. CDR3 sequence (DNA): TGCGCCAGCAGCTTAAGCGGGAGCACAGATACGCAGTATTTT.

The chain joins TRBV5-1 to TRBJ1-4; TRBD1 matches 8 bases. Germline V gene sequence: CDR1 SGHRS, CDR2 YFSETQ. Trimming cost V 4 bases and J 7 bases; bases outside gene matches: 9. The CDR3 totals 15 residues. The CDR3 is CASSTSGGWGEKLFF. CDR3 bases: TGCGCCAGCAGCACTTCAGGGGGCTGGGGTGAAAAACTGTTTTTT.

The chain combines TRBV3-1 (or the pseudogene TRBV3-2) with TRBJ1-4; TRBD1 matches at 9 bases. This CDR3 spans 15 amino acids. Per the germline V gene, CDR1 is LGHDT and CDR2 is YNNKEL (reference sequence). After removal of 4 bases from V and 5 bases from J, the junction contained 5 bases not matched to a gene. The CDR3 here is CASSRSGQGNEKLFF. CDR3 DNA: TGTGCCAGCAGCCGGTCGGGACAGGGAAATGAAAAACTGTTTTTT.

The sample holds one count of this clone. The chain uses TRBV9 and TRBJ2-1, with D maybe TRBD1 (6 bases). V was trimmed by 0 bases and J by 8 bases, leaving 6 bases between them. This CDR3 comprises 12 residues. Germline lookup yields CDR1 SGDLS and CDR2 YYNGEE. The CDR3 DNA sequence: TGTGCCAGCAGCGTAGGGGGGCATGAGCAGTTCTTC. Translated, it gives CASSVGGHEQFF.

The chain recombines TRBV19 with TRBJ2-3; 11 bases are shared with TRBD1. This CDR3 has 15 amino acids. Germline CDR1 LNHDA, CDR2 SQIVND (reference sequence). V dropped 4 bases and J dropped 6; count of bases not matched to a gene: 6. As DNA, the CDR3 is TGTGCCAGTAGTACACCTGGGACAGGGGGGGATACGCAGTATTTT. Protein: CASSTPGTGGDTQYF.

The CDR3 bases are TGTGCCAGCAGTGAAATGGGTAGCGCTGGCACAGATACGCAGTATTTT. Translating gives CASSEMGSAGTDTQYF. The chain employs TRBV6-1 and TRBJ2-3, with D perhaps matching TRBD2 (5 bases). The length of the CDR3 is 16 residues. Trimming took 2 bases from V and 1 from J, leaving 13 bases between them. Germline V gives CDR1 MNHNS, CDR2 SASEGT.

The chain employs TRBV5-4 and TRBJ2-5; 15 positions agree with TRBD2. Germline V CDR1 and CDR2: SGHNT, YYREEE (reference sequence). The CDR3 sequence is 17 residues long. Losses at the gene ends were 4 bases for V and 6 bases for J; bases not matched to a gene: 10. The CDR3 loop is CASSPRTSGGGLKTQYF. The DNA of the CDR3 is TGTGCCAGCAGCCCTAGGACTAGCGGGGGGGGCTTGAAGACCCAGTACTTC.

This clone was picked up a small number of times. This chain links TRBV5-6 with TRBJ1-1, with D perhaps matching TRBD1 (5 bases). This CDR3 is built from 14 residues. Per the germline V gene, CDR1 is SGHDT and CDR2 is YYEEEE. With 4 bases removed from V and 0 bases from J, the gap between germline ends came to 10 bases. The CDR3 protein is CASSPDIMNTEAFF. CDR3 bases: TGTGCCAGCAGCCCGGACATCATGAACACTGAAGCTTTCTTT. The whole variable domain, remainder taken from reference TRBV5-6 and TRBJ1-1, is DAGVTQSPTHLIKTRGQQVTLRCSPKSGHDTVSWYQQALGQGPQFIFQYYEEEERQRGNFPDRFSGHQFPNYSSELNVNALLLGDSALYLCASSPDIMNTEAFFGQGTRLTVV.

The gene calls are TRBV10-3 and TRBJ2-7; 9 bases fit TRBD1. Trimming cost V 0 bases and J 4 bases; bases outside gene matches: 10. This CDR3 region has 17 residues. The germline V gene has CDR1 ENHRY and CDR2 SYGVKD. CDR3 sequence (DNA): TGTGCCATCAGTGAGTCGAATCCGGGACAGGGTAGGTACGAGCAGTACTTC. Its protein is CAISESNPGQGRYEQYF.

As to this clone: Other DNA variants within this sample encode the same CDR3. The rearrangement links TRBV5-4 to TRBJ2-2; 8 bases map to TRBD1. Germline trimming cut 0 bases from V and 6 bases from J; bases unmatched to any gene: 4. The germline CDR1 and CDR2 sequences are SGHNT and YYREEE (reference sequence). This CDR3 contains 15 residues. The CDR3 region is CASSLGQGRAGELFF. In nucleotides, the CDR3 is TGTGCCAGCAGCTTGGGACAGGGGCGCGCCGGGGAGCTGTTTTTT.

The chain uses TRBV4-1 and TRBJ2-5, with D possibly matching TRBD1 (6 bases). V shed 3 bases and J shed 7 bases, with 12 bases lying between them. Germline CDR1 reads MGHRA; CDR2 reads YSYEKL. CDR3 length equals 13 residues. Here the CDR3 DNA reads TGCGCCAGCAGCCAGAACAGGGTAGGGACCCAGTACTTC. Translation gives CASSQNRVGTQYF.

The chain carries TRBV5-1 and TRBJ2-7; 10 bases align to TRBD1. The CDR3 length is 15 residues. Germline CDR1 reads SGHRS; CDR2 reads YFSETQ. With V trimmed by 0 bases and J by 5 bases, 5 bases remained unmatched. The CDR3 protein is CASSLASDRGNEQYF. DNA of the CDR3: TGCGCCAGCAGCTTGGCCTCGGACAGGGGGAACGAGCAGTACTTC.

The J gene is TRBJ1-2, the V gene TRBV4-2; maybe TRBD1 (6 bases). The length of the CDR3 is 19 residues. Deletions cut 0 bases from V and 3 bases from J, with 23 bases between. Germline CDR1 and CDR2: LGHNA and YNFKEQ. The CDR3 spells CASSQDVPLGAGTHYGYTF. CDR3 coding DNA: TGTGCCAGCAGCCAAGATGTGCCCCTTGGGGCTGGGACACACTATGGCTACACCTTC.

The V call is TRBV5-6, the J call TRBJ1-6, with a weak D call TRBD1 (5 bases). In germline, CDR1 is SGHDT, CDR2 YYEEEE. The V and J ends lost 4 bases and 6 bases respectively, with 14 bases between them. The CDR3 is made up of 15 amino acids. The CDR3 DNA follows: TGTGCCAGCAGCACACGCGGGACTCCTAATTCACCCCTCCACTTT. Translated: CASSTRGTPNSPLHF.

This sequence joins TRBV3-1 (or the pseudogene TRBV3-2) and TRBJ1-3; 9 nucleotides agree with TRBD1. Germline V gene lookup returns CDR1 LGHDT and CDR2 YNNKEL (reference sequence). V lost 3 bases, J lost 2 bases, and 2 bases stayed unmatched. This CDR3 has 15 residues. CDR3 in DNA: TGTGCCAGCAGCCACGGGGACAGGGCTGGAAACACCATATATTTT. Translated, it gives CASSHGDRAGNTIYF.

This clone was picked up a small number of times. The chain employs TRBV5-5 and TRBJ1-1; a possible D gene is TRBD1 (6 bases). V was trimmed by 3 bases and J by 5 bases, leaving 20 bases between them. The CDR3 consists of 16 residues. CDR1 and CDR2 from the germline V gene are SGHKS and YYEKEE (reference sequence). The CDR3 DNA is TGTGCCAGCAGCTCGATCCAACAGGGTGGGGAAACTGAAGCTTTCTTT. It specifies CASSSIQQGGETEAFF.

The V and J genes are TRBV11-2 and TRBJ1-1; TRBD1 matches at 9 bases. This CDR3 region has 16 residues. The junction had 12 bases not matched to a gene; V was cut back by 7 bases and J by 3 bases. Germline V gene lookup returns CDR1 SGHAT and CDR2 FQNNGV. CDR3 in DNA: TGTGCCAGCAACTTTTGGGACAGGGATGAGTACACTGAAGCTTTCTTT. Residues: CASNFWDRDEYTEAFF.

The V gene is TRBV5-4, the J gene TRBJ1-2; D unresolved. V was cut by 1 base and J by 0 bases, with 7 bases left in between. The CDR3 extends over 14 amino acids. Germline CDR1 and CDR2: SGHNT and YYREEE (reference sequence). The CDR3 loop reads CASSLLQSNYGYTF. The CDR3 DNA sequence: TGTGCCAGCAGCTTGTTACAGTCTAACTATGGCTACACCTTC.